This TCR beta chain stems from a study of blood T cell repertoires in COVID-19. Study context: The samples span acute and convalescent COVID-19 from the United States, Italy and Spain. PBMCs, B-cell-depleted T cells, or T cells were the source of the cDNA or gDNA that made up the material.

How the authors handled the data: Amplification from reference gene primers served as the basis for estimated nucleated cell counts. Only in-frame clones appear in the TCRdb table, and some are missing; sequencing was by immunoSEQ multiplex PCR. For V, J and clone size, that table is used; D and trimming come from the DNA. Of some 100,000 clones in the sample, 80% were seen once. CDR1 is LGHNA and CDR2 is YSLEER in the germline V gene. The CDR3 spans 13 residues. V dropped 1 base and J dropped 8 bases, with 11 bases sitting between them. The receptor was derived from a human donor in a cohort sampled during active or convalescent COVID-19. The chain links TRBV4-3 to TRBJ1-2, with D maybe TRBD1 (6 bases). Specimen: peripheral blood. The CDR3 reads CASSQVGQGGYTF. The CDR3 region has the DNA TGCGCCAGCAGCCAAGTGGGCCAGGGGGGCTACACCTTC.